One and the same sample provided the 26 T cell receptor beta chains below, sequenced in a study of blood T cell repertoires in COVID-19. Clones were read by immunoSEQ multiplex PCR, and TCRdb kept only the in-frame ones, dropping some. Here the sample spans tens of thousands of clones, approximately 80% being singletons. The sequencing sample was made of peripheral blood. The receptors were gathered from an elderly man with COVID-19, enrolled during active disease.

The chain carries TRBV5-1 and TRBJ1-4, with 7 bases fitting TRBD1. Germline V gene lookup returns CDR1 SGHRS and CDR2 YFSETQ. V shed 4 bases, J shed 4 bases, and the junction held 10 bases outside the gene matches. There are 16 residues in the CDR3. The CDR3 sequence: CASSVNPGQYNEKLFF. CDR3 coding DNA: TGCGCCAGCAGCGTCAATCCGGGACAGTATAATGAAAAACTGTTTTTT.

The V and J genes are TRBV25-1 and TRBJ1-6; weak D call: TRBD1 (5 bases). CDR1 and CDR2 from the germline V gene are MGHDK and SYGVNS. This CDR3 spans 14 amino acids. V dropped 3 bases and J dropped 15 bases, with 18 bases sitting between them. The CDR3, as DNA: TGTGCCAGCAGTGAGAGTCGGAACAGGCCATACCTCCACTTT. The encoded protein is CASSESRNRPYLHF. The full variable domain, completed using reference TRBV25-1 and TRBJ1-6, is EADIYQTPRYLVIGTGKKITLECSQTMGHDKMYWYQQDPGMELHLIHYSYGVNSTEKGDLSSESTVSRIRTEHFPLTLESARPSHTSQYLCASSESRNRPYLHFGNGTRLTVT.

This chain connects TRBV24-1 to TRBJ2-7, with TRBD1 matching 11 bases. Germline CDR1 is KGHDR and CDR2 is SFDVKD. The CDR3 is made up of 16 amino acids. V was pared by 2 bases and J by 2 bases, with 4 bases of the junction left unmatched. In DNA, the CDR3 is TGTGCCACCAGTGATTCTGGGACAGGGGGGGCCTACGAGCAGTACTTC. This gives the protein CATSDSGTGGAYEQYF.

The V and J genes are TRBV28 and TRBJ2-7; D is perhaps TRBD2 (5 bases). CDR3 length: 13 residues. Germline V CDR1 and CDR2: MDHEN, SYDVKM. V was trimmed by 5 bases and J by 4 bases, leaving 12 bases between them. In nucleotides, the CDR3 is TGTGCCAGCAGTGGGCCGGGGTATTACGAGCAGTACTTC. Translating it yields CASSGPGYYEQYF.

The chain is built from TRBV19 and TRBJ1-5; 8 nucleotides align to TRBD1. CDR3 length: 17 amino acids. The V gene's germline CDR1 is LNHDA and CDR2 SQIVND (reference sequence). V gave up 6 bases and J gave up 3 bases; unmatched junction bases: 13. CDR3 coding DNA: TGTGCCAGTAGGCCTCTTCAGGGGGCCGGTGACAATCAGCCCCAGCATTTT. This sequence encodes CASRPLQGAGDNQPQHF. Drawing the rest from reference TRBV19 and TRBJ1-5, the complete variable domain is DGGITQSPKYLFRKEGQNVTLSCEQNLNHDAMYWYRQDPGQGLRLIYYSQIVNDFQKGDIAEGYSVSREKKESFPLTVTSAQKNPTAFYLCASRPLQGAGDNQPQHFGDGTRLSIL.

V usage is TRBV27 and J usage is TRBJ2-7; 10 positions match TRBD1. The CDR3 is 14 amino acids. Looked up from germline, CDR1 is MNHEY and CDR2 is SMNVEV (reference sequence). J gave up 2 bases and V 7 bases, and 5 bases lay outside the gene matches. CDR3 in amino acids: CASTGTGAPYEQYF. In DNA, the CDR3 is TGTGCCAGCACCGGGACAGGGGCCCCCTACGAGCAGTACTTC.

V usage is TRBV5-1 and J usage is TRBJ1-1, with D maybe TRBD1 (5 bases). The V end was cut by 6 bases, the J end by 1 base, with 10 bases between. The V gene's germline CDR1 is SGHRS and CDR2 YFSETQ. This CDR3 spans 13 amino acids. CDR3 coding DNA: TGCGCCAGCAAAGGCCAGGGGAACACTGAAGCTTTCTTT. Its protein is CASKGQGNTEAFF.

The chain couples TRBV18 to TRBJ1-6; 9 bases match TRBD1. V was clipped by 5 bases and J by 3 bases; unmatched bases: 5. This CDR3 has 16 amino acids. Germline values: CDR1 KGHSH, CDR2 LQKENI. CDR3 sequence reads: CASSTGQGLYNSPLHF. DNA for the CDR3: TGTGCCAGCTCAACGGGACAGGGCCTCTATAATTCACCCCTCCACTTT.

The chain uses TRBV30 and TRBJ2-3; maybe TRBD2 (6 bases). The CDR3 consists of 14 residues. Germline CDR1 reads GTSNPN; CDR2 reads SVGIG (reference sequence). V was clipped by 0 bases and J by 10 bases, with 17 bases between them. CDR3 bases: TGTGCCTGGAGTGTACTGGGACTCGACTATGCGCAGTATTTT. It codes for CAWSVLGLDYAQYF.

This clone was seen a few times. This CDR3 reads CASSTGYEAFF. DNA for the CDR3: TGTGCCAGCAGTACAGGATACGAAGCTTTCTTT. The rearrangement joins TRBV12-3 or TRBV12-4 to TRBJ1-1; the D gene is possibly TRBD1 (5 bases). V lost 5 bases to trimming and J lost 8 bases, with 9 bases between them. This CDR3 spans 11 amino acids.

The V call is TRBV15, the J call TRBJ2-5, with 10 positions matching TRBD1. J lost 1 base, V lost 3 bases, and 5 bases had no gene match. CDR1 is LNHNV and CDR2 is YYDKDF in the germline V gene (reference sequence). The CDR3 contains 16 residues. The CDR3 DNA sequence: TGTGCCACCAGCAGCCAAGGGACAGGGGTCCAAGAGACCCAGTACTTC. It translates to CATSSQGTGVQETQYF. Filled out from reference TRBV15 and TRBJ2-5, the complete variable domain reads DAMVIQNPRYQVTQFGKPVTLSCSQTLNHNVMYWYQQKSSQAPKLLFHYYDKDFNNEADTPDNFQSRRPNTSFCFLDIRSPGLGDTAMYLCATSSQGTGVQETQYFGPGTRLLVL.

This chain connects TRBV27 to TRBJ1-4; unclear D gene. Trimming pared 3 bases from V and 1 base from J, leaving 9 bases between. CDR1 is MNHEY and CDR2 is SMNVEV in the germline V gene (reference sequence). The CDR3 consists of 15 residues. The CDR3 protein is CASSFSRGTNEKLFF. The DNA for the CDR3 is TGTGCCAGCAGTTTTAGCCGTGGAACTAATGAAAAACTGTTTTTT.

The chain is built from TRBV7-2 and TRBJ2-7; 11 positions match TRBD2. This CDR3 has 16 residues. Per the germline V gene, CDR1 is SGHTA and CDR2 is FQGNSA. The J segment lost 2 bases and the V segment lost 0 bases, leaving 3 bases of the junction unmatched. The CDR3 sequence is CASSLASGGAAYEQYF. The CDR3, as DNA: TGTGCCAGCAGCTTAGCTAGCGGGGGGGCCGCCTACGAGCAGTACTTC.

This sequence joins TRBV19 and TRBJ2-1; 8 nucleotides line up with TRBD1. CDR3 length equals 14 residues. Germline-derived CDR1 and CDR2 are LNHDA and SQIVND (reference sequence). V dropped 2 bases and J dropped 9; count of bases not matched to a gene: 6. The CDR3 bases are TGTGCCAGTAGTATATCGGGACAGGCGGTTGAGCAGTTCTTC. This sequence encodes CASSISGQAVEQFF.

The CDR3 region has the DNA TGTGCCAGTAGTGATACAGGGTATCGGGTGTATGAAAAACTGTTTTTT. Amino acid sequence: CASSDTGYRVYEKLFF. The gene calls are TRBV19 and TRBJ1-4, with TRBD1 as a possible D gene (6 bases). The CDR3 extends over 16 amino acids. The ends were cut back, 5 bases at V and 6 bases at J, with 19 bases in the middle. Germline V CDR1 and CDR2: LNHDA, SQIVND (reference sequence).

V is TRBV28 and J is TRBJ1-1; 10 bases are shared with TRBD1. Looked up from germline, CDR1 is MDHEN and CDR2 is SYDVKM. Losses at the gene ends were 6 bases for V and 5 bases for J; bases not matched to a gene: 6. CDR3 length: 14 amino acids. For the CDR3, the DNA is TGTGCCAGCAGCGACAGGGGGCTTTTGACTGAAGCTTTCTTT. Translated: CASSDRGLLTEAFF.

J is TRBJ2-7 and V is TRBV11-1; weak D call: TRBD1 (6 bases). This CDR3 has 16 residues. V was trimmed by 2 bases and J by 4 bases, leaving 18 bases between them. The germline V gene has CDR1 SGHAT and CDR2 FQDESV (reference sequence). CDR3 in amino acids: CASSLYLGGRAYEQYF. The CDR3 DNA follows: TGTGCCAGCAGCTTATATTTAGGGGGACGAGCGTACGAGCAGTACTTC.

The chain recombines TRBV12-5 with TRBJ2-3, with 14 bases aligning to TRBD2. Germline CDR1 reads LGHNT; CDR2 reads FRNRAP. CDR3 length: 16 residues. Losses at the gene ends were 6 bases for V and 4 bases for J; bases not matched to a gene: 6. CDR3 protein: CASGAGLAGEADTQYF. The CDR3 nucleotides are TGTGCTAGTGGGGCGGGACTAGCGGGGGAGGCAGATACGCAGTATTTT.

The chain combines TRBV9 with TRBJ2-1; 7 bases agree with TRBD2. The germline V gene has CDR1 SGDLS and CDR2 YYNGEE. V lost 1 base and J lost 10; bases outside the gene matches: 11. This CDR3 has 15 amino acids. Written as DNA, the CDR3 is TGTGCCAGCAGCGTACCGGGGGGAGCGGGGACGGAGCAGTTCTTC. Protein product: CASSVPGGAGTEQFF.

The V and J genes are TRBV28 and TRBJ1-2; D is unclear. The V end was cut by 6 bases, the J end by 8 bases, with 16 bases between. This CDR3 contains 13 residues. CDR1 and CDR2 from the germline V gene are MDHEN and SYDVKM. In nucleotides, the CDR3 is TGTGCCAGCAGCCCCCCTCAGTTCACGGGCTACACCTTC. This translates into CASSPPQFTGYTF.

The chain's CDR3 is CASSGDTNTGELFF. DNA for the CDR3: TGTGCCAGTTCCGGAGATACGAACACCGGGGAGCTGTTTTTT. The V and J genes are TRBV9 and TRBJ2-2; D unclear. Trimming cost V 8 bases and J 0 bases, with 11 bases left between them. This CDR3 is built from 14 residues. The germline CDR1 and CDR2 sequences are SGDLS and YYNGEE.

The CDR3 loop reads CASSLNGGSYEQYF. The CDR3 nucleotides are TGTGCCAGCAGCTTAAATGGCGGCTCCTACGAGCAGTACTTC. The V call is TRBV7-3, the J call TRBJ2-7; D remains ambiguous. The germline V gene encodes CDR1 SGHTA and CDR2 FQGTGA. V was pared by 1 base and J by 0 bases, with 7 bases between. The CDR3 is 14 amino acids.

The V call is TRBV30, the J call TRBJ2-1, with TRBD2 matching 12 bases. The germline gives CDR1 GTSNPN, CDR2 SVGIG (reference sequence). This CDR3 is built from 17 residues. J gave up 8 bases and V 2 bases, and 13 bases lay outside the gene matches. The chain's CDR3 is CAWSSALAGGPGDEQFF. The CDR3 DNA reads TGTGCCTGGAGTTCTGCCCTAGCGGGAGGGCCTGGGGATGAGCAGTTCTTC.

This sequence joins TRBV5-6 and TRBJ2-1; D call uncertain. The CDR3 has 15 amino acids. V lost 1 base, J lost 0 bases, and 8 bases lay in between. Germline loops: CDR1 SGHDT, CDR2 YYEEEE. The CDR3 loop is CASSLYPSSYNEQFF. For the CDR3, the DNA is TGTGCCAGCAGCTTGTATCCGAGCTCCTACAATGAGCAGTTCTTC.

This clone is a singleton in its sample. The chain uses TRBV19 and TRBJ2-6, with D tentatively TRBD1 (6 bases). The ends were cut back, 9 bases at V and 0 bases at J, with 9 bases in the middle. This CDR3 region has 14 residues. Germline V gene lookup returns CDR1 LNHDA and CDR2 SQIVND (reference sequence). CDR3 bases: TGTGCCAGCGGACAGTACTCTGGGGCCAACGTCCTGACTTTC. Translating it yields CASGQYSGANVLTF.

This sequence joins TRBV11-2 and TRBJ1-2; TRBD1 matches at 9 bases. Germline values: CDR1 SGHAT, CDR2 FQNNGV. The V segment lost 1 base and the J segment 5 bases; nucleotides outside the gene matches: 17. This CDR3 spans 19 amino acids. CDR3 region: CASSLGLLDRGALGYGYTF. The CDR3 nucleotides are TGTGCCAGCAGCTTAGGTCTATTGGACAGGGGAGCCTTAGGGTATGGCTACACCTTC.